The 4 T cell receptor beta chains in this list originate from one sample, sequenced in a study of OX40 agonist ivuxolimab in advanced cancers. Sequenced by immunoSEQ multiplex PCR; TCRdb stores in-frame clones only, minus some. The data contain 55,000 to 70,000 clones, 84% of them singletons. Sequenced material: CD4+ or CD8+ T cells sorted from blood, taken in a trial of the OX40 agonist ivuxolimab. All receptors come from an adult with an advanced solid tumor such as melanoma, head and neck, liver or kidney cancer.

The rearrangement uses TRBV6-5 and TRBJ1-1; D not resolved. The CDR3 is 15 residues long. Germline V gene lookup returns CDR1 MNHEY and CDR2 SVGAGI. Trimming shortened V by 0 bases and J by 4 bases, and 12 bases separated the two germline ends. CDR3 sequence (DNA): TGTGCCAGCAGTTACTCGTGGGCCCGGGGCACTGAAGCTTTCTTT. This encodes CASSYSWARGTEAFF.

This sequence joins TRBV4-2 and TRBJ1-5; TRBD1 agrees at 10 bases. Germline V lookup: CDR1 LGHNA, CDR2 YNFKEQ. The junction had 1 base not matched to a gene; V was cut back by 0 bases and J by 5 bases. CDR3 length: 15 amino acids. As DNA, the CDR3 is TGTGCCAGCAGCCAAGATGGGACAGGGGATCAGCCCCAGCATTTT. It yields the protein CASSQDGTGDQPQHF.

This chain joins TRBV5-1 and TRBJ2-7; 7 bases match TRBD1. With 0 bases clipped from V and 3 bases from J, the junction kept 9 bases outside the gene matches. The CDR3 is made up of 16 amino acids. Per germline, CDR1 SGHRS and CDR2 YFSETQ. DNA for the CDR3: TGCGCCAGCAGCTTGGCCGTAGGGGGCGCAGTCTACGAGCAGTACTTC. This encodes CASSLAVGGAVYEQYF. Supplemented by reference TRBV5-1 and TRBJ2-7, the full variable domain reads KAGVTQTPRYLIKTRGQQVTLSCSPISGHRSVSWYQQTPGQGLQFLFEYFSETQRNKGNFPGRFSGRQFSNSRSEMNVSTLELGDSALYLCASSLAVGGAVYEQYFGPGTRLTVT.

This clone was counted between two and nine times. The chain links TRBV19 to TRBJ1-2, with 7 nucleotides matching TRBD1. CDR1 and CDR2 (germline): LNHDA, SQIVND (reference sequence). CDR3 length: 13 residues. With 6 bases clipped from V and 6 bases from J, the junction kept 7 bases outside the gene matches. In DNA, the CDR3 is TGTGCCAGTAGGGGGTTGACAGGGCATGGCTACACCTTC. Its translation is CASRGLTGHGYTF.